A selection of T cell receptor beta chains follows, all from one sample in a study of T cells of healthy individuals. TCRdb used MiXCR to reprocess the 5' RACE reads, holding one entry per CDR3 protein. The sample holds around 100,000 distinct CDR3 sequences; 15% to 20% are singletons and the top ten take about 6%. The receptors here all came from a human donor in good health. The conserved cysteine and the conserved F or W are not part of the CDR3 here. Clone size is given for some rows only: seen once, a few or many times, or a class if the clone is expanded.

TRBV4-3	TRBJ2-7	14	few	ASSQDLRLGNYEQY
TRBV19	TRBJ2-2	14	-	ASSLKFGGGTGELF
TRBV5-1	TRBJ2-1	14	-	ASSHPGQGWSNEQF
TRBV7-9	TRBJ2-1	15	-	ASSSVRLGLSTGEQF
TRBV27	TRBJ2-7	12	-	ASSFTQGAYEQY
TRBV20-1	TRBJ2-7	12	-	SALERTTLAEQY
TRBV5-1	TRBJ2-3	12	-	ASSDSGESGTQY
TRBV18	TRBJ2-3	11	many	ASTSGAEDTQY
TRBV7-2	TRBJ2-1	14	-	ASSPGTNRVVGEQF
TRBV6-5	TRBJ1-6	12	-	ASSRTGENSPLH
TRBV7-9	TRBJ2-1	11	few	ASSQGGLSEQF
TRBV9	TRBJ2-6	14	few	ASSEPQGIGANVLT
TRBV28	TRBJ1-2	12	few	ASSLVVHFTGYT
TRBV6-6	TRBJ1-1	13	many	ASSYLTGQNTEAF
TRBV29-1	TRBJ2-3	12	many	SVGPRGPTDTQY
TRBV28	TRBJ2-7	9	few	ASSFAGWQY
TRBV7-3	TRBJ2-6	14	-	ASSLDSFGGANVLT
TRBV27	TRBJ1-1	12	few	ASRPPDRYTEAF
TRBV6-5	TRBJ1-1	15	-	ASIPLPRQGANTEAF
TRBV13	TRBJ2-1	15	many	ASSVPQGASMLGEQF
TRBV15	TRBJ2-5	14	many	ATSRVSGPGEETQY
TRBV12-3/TRBV12-4	TRBJ1-5	11	-	ASSLRFDQPQH
TRBV29-1	TRBJ2-5	11	few	SVGLAAGETQY
TRBV20-1	TRBJ1-1	9	-	SARAITEAF
TRBV11-2	TRBJ2-5	11	-	ASSLIAVETQY
TRBV7-9	TRBJ2-3	12	many	ASSLVPGVDTQY
TRBV20-1	TRBJ2-5	11	-	SATYRVQETQY
TRBV7-6	TRBJ1-1	12	-	ASSSQTANTEAF
TRBV7-2	TRBJ2-7	13	many	ASSLSGMSSYEQY
TRBV15	TRBJ2-3	11	-	ATREGITDTQY
TRBV7-3	TRBJ2-5	14	few	ASSLTGGSLQETQY
TRBV7-9	TRBJ1-6	11	few	ALGGELNSPLH
TRBV29-1	TRBJ2-3	13	-	SVSGGNDYTDTQY
TRBV19	TRBJ2-2	14	-	ASSILGTENTGELF
TRBV7-9	TRBJ2-3	12	-	ASSLASAADTQY
TRBV29-1	TRBJ1-1	8	-	SARETEAF
TRBV20-1	TRBJ1-1	12	many	SAHPGGEYTEAF
TRBV20-1	TRBJ1-5	10	many	SASLRNQPQH
TRBV20-1	TRBJ2-2	13	many	SAAPRQGNTGELF
TRBV18	TRBJ1-1	13	many	ASSRFVAGSAEAF
TRBV11-1	TRBJ1-3	11	few	ASTDPAGNTIY
TRBV12-3/TRBV12-4	TRBJ1-5	12	-	ASCQGYRNQPQH
TRBV12-3/TRBV12-4	TRBJ2-1	13	few	ASSFERSSYNEQF
TRBV28	TRBJ1-6	13	few	ASSSLPPGQTPLH
TRBV6-4	TRBJ1-6	11	many	ASSPDFNSPLH
TRBV5-5	TRBJ2-6	16	-	ASSFHARLRSGANVLT
TRBV7-2	TRBJ1-2	12	-	ASSLVDSSWGYT
TRBV6-2/TRBV6-3	TRBJ2-7	10	many	ASSYPVSEQY
TRBV7-9	TRBJ1-5	11	few	ASSRQGLEPQH
TRBV2	TRBJ2-5	12	-	ASSGGGGPETQY